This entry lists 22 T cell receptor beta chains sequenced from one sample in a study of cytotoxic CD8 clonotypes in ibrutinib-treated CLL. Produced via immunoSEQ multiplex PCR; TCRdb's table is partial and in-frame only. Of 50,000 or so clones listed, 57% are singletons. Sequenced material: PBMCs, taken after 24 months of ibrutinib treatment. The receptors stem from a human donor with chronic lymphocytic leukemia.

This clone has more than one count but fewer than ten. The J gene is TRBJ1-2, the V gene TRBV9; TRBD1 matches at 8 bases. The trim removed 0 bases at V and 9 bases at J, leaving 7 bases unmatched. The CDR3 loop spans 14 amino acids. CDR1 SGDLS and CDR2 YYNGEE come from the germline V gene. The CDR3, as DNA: TGTGCCAGCAGCGTAGTAACGTCAGGGGGCAGCTACACCTTC. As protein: CASSVVTSGGSYTF.

This CDR3 reads CASSEGPLRGYTF. The CDR3, as DNA: TGTGCCAGCAGTGAAGGGCCGCTTAGAGGCTACACCTTC. The genes are TRBV6-1 and TRBJ1-2; D call uncertain. CDR3 length: 13 residues. Trimming left V 1 base short and J 8 bases short, with 11 bases between. In germline, CDR1 is MNHNS, CDR2 SASEGT.

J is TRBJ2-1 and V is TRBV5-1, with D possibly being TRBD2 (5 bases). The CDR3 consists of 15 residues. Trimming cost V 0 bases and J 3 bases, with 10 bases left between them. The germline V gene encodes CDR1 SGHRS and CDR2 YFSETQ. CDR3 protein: CASSLVSGVYNEQFF. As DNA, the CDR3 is TGCGCCAGCAGCTTGGTCTCCGGGGTCTACAATGAGCAGTTCTTC.

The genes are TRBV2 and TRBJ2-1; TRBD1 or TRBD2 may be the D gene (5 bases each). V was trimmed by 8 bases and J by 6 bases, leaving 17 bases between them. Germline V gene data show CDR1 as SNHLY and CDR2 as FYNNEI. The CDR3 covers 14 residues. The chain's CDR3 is CASGSPGTLNEQFF. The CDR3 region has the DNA TGTGCCAGCGGCTCCCCCGGGACCCTCAATGAGCAGTTCTTC.

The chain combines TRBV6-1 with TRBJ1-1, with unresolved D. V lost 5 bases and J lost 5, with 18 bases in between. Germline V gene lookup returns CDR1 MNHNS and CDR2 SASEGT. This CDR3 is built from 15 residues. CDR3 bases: TGTGCCAGCAGTCCACGGATCCGGGGAGTTACTGAAGCTTTCTTT. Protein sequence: CASSPRIRGVTEAFF.

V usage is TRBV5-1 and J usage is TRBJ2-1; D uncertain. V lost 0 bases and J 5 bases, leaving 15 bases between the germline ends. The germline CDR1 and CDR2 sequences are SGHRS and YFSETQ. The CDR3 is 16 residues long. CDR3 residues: CASSLVRQVADNEQFF. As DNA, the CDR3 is TGCGCCAGCAGCTTGGTCCGGCAGGTCGCAGACAATGAGCAGTTCTTC.

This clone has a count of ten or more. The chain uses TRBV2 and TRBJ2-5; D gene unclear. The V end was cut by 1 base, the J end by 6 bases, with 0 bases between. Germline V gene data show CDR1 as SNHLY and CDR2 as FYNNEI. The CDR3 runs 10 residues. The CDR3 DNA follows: TGTGCCAGCAGTGAAGAGACCCAGTACTTC. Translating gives CASSEETQYF.

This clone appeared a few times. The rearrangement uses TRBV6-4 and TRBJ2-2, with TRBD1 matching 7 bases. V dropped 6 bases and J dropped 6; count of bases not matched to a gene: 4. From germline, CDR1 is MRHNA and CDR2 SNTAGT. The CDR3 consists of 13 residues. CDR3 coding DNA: TGTGCCAGCAGCCCCGACAGGGCCGGGGAGCTGTTTTTT. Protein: CASSPDRAGELFF.

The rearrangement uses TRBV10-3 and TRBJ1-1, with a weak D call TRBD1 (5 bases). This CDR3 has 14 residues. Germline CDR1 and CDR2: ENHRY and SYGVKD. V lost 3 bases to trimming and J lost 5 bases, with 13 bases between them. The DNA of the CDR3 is TGTGCCATCAGTGATCAGGGAGGAAGGACTGAAGCTTTCTTT. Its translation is CAISDQGGRTEAFF.

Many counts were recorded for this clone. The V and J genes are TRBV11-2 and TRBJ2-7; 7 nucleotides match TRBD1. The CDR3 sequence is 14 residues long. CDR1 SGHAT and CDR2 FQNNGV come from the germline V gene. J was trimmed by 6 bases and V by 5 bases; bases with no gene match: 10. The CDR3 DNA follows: TGTGCCAGCAGCCCCACGGCCCACAGGGGCGAGCAGTACTTC. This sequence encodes CASSPTAHRGEQYF. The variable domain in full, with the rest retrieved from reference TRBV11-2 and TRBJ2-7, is EAGVAQSPRYKIIEKRQSVAFWCNPISGHATLYWYQQILGQGPKLLIQFQNNGVVDDSQLPKDRFSAERLKGVDSTLKIQPAKLEDSAVYLCASSPTAHRGEQYFGPGTRLTVT.

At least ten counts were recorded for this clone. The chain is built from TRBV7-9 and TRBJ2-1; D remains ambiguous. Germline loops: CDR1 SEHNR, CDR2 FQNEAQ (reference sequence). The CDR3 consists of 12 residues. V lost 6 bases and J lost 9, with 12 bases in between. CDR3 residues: CASRYIGAEQFF. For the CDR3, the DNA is TGTGCCAGCAGGTACATAGGTGCTGAGCAGTTCTTC. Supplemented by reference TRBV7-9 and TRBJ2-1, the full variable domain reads DTGVSQNPRHKITKRGQNVTFRCDPISEHNRLYWYRQTLGQGPEFLTYFQNEAQLEKSRLLSDRFSAERPKGSFSTLEIQRTEQGDSAMYLCASRYIGAEQFFGPGTRLTVL.

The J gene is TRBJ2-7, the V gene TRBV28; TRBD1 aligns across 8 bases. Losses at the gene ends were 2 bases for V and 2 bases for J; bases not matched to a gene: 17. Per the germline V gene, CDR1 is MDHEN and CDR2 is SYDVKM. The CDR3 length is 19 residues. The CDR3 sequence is CASSLTPSRNRDRTYEQYF. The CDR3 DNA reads TGTGCCAGCAGTTTAACCCCATCAAGAAACCGGGACAGGACCTACGAGCAGTACTTC.

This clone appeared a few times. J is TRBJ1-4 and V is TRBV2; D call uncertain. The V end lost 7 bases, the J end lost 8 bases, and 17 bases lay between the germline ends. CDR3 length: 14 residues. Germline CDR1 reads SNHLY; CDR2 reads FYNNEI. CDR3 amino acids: CASMSRVGGEKLFF. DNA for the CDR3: TGTGCCAGCATGAGCCGGGTAGGAGGGGAAAAACTGTTTTTT.

The CDR3 spells CASRDRSGGEFF. DNA for the CDR3: TGTGCCAGCAGGGATCGTAGCGGGGGTGAGTTCTTC. This chain uses TRBV6-5 with TRBJ2-1, with 9 positions matching TRBD2. The germline V gene encodes CDR1 MNHEY and CDR2 SVGAGI. With 6 bases clipped from V and 14 bases from J, the junction kept 8 bases outside the gene matches. The CDR3 consists of 12 residues.

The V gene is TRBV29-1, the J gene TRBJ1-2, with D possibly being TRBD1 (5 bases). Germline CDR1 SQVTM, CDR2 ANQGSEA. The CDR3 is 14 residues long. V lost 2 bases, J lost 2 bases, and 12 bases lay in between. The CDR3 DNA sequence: TGCAGCGTTGAACGGTCAGGGCCAAACTATGGCTACACCTTC. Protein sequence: CSVERSGPNYGYTF.

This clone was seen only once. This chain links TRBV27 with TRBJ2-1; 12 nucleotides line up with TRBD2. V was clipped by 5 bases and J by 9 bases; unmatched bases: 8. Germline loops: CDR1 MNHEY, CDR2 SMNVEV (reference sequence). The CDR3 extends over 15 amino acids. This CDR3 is CASSRASGGAGEQFF. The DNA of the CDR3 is TGTGCCAGCAGTCGGGCTAGCGGGGGGGCCGGTGAGCAGTTCTTC.

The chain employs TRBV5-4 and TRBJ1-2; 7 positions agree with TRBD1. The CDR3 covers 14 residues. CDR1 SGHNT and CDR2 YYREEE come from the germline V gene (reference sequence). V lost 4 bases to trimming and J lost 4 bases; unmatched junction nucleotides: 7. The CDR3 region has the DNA TGTGCCAGCAGCCGGGACAGTAGTGTCTATGGCTACACCTTC. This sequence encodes CASSRDSSVYGYTF.

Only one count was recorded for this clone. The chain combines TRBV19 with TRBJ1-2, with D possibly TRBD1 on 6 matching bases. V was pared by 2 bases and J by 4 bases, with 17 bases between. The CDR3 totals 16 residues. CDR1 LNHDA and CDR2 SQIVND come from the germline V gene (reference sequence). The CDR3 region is CASSIIPSTGTYGYTF. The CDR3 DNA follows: TGTGCCAGTAGTATAATCCCTTCGACAGGAACCTATGGCTACACCTTC.

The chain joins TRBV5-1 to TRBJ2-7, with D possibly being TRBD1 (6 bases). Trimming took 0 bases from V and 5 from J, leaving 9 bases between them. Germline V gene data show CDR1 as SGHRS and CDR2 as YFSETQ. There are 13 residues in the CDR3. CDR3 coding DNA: TGCGCCAGCAGCTTGGCACAGGGTGACGAGCAGTACTTC. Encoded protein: CASSLAQGDEQYF. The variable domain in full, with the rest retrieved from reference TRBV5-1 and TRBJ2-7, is KAGVTQTPRYLIKTRGQQVTLSCSPISGHRSVSWYQQTPGQGLQFLFEYFSETQRNKGNFPGRFSGRQFSNSRSEMNVSTLELGDSALYLCASSLAQGDEQYFGPGTRLTVT.

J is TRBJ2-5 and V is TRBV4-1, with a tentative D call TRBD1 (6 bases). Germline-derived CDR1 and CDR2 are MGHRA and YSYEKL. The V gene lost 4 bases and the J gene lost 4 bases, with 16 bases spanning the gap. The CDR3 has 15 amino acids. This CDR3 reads CASSLRRDIGETQYF. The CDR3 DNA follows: TGCGCCAGCAGCCTGCGACGGGACATAGGAGAGACCCAGTACTTC.

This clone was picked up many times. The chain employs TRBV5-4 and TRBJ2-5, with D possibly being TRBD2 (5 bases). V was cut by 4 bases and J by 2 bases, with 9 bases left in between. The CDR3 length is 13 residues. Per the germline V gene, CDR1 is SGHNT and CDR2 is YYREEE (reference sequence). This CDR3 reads CASSPDWQETQYF. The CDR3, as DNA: TGTGCCAGCAGCCCGGACTGGCAAGAGACCCAGTACTTC.

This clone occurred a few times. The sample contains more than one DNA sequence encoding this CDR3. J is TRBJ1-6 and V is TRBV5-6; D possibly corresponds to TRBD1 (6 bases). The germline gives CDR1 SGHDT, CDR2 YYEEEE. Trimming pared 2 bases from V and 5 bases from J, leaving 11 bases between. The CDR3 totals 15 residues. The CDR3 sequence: CASSLGGRNNSPLHF. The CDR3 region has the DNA TGTGCCAGCAGCTTAGGGGGTAGGAATAATTCACCCCTCCACTTT. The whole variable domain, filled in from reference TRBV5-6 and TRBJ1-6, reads DAGVTQSPTHLIKTRGQQVTLRCSPKSGHDTVSWYQQALGQGPQFIFQYYEEEERQRGNFPDRFSGHQFPNYSSELNVNALLLGDSALYLCASSLGGRNNSPLHFGNGTRLTVT.